This T cell receptor (beta chain) was documented in a study of blood T cell repertoires in COVID-19. This clone occurred a few times. Profiled with immunoSEQ multiplex PCR; TCRdb holds only in-frame clones, not every one. The sample contains about 130,000 clones, approximately 80% of which appear only once. Germline CDR1 SGHRS, CDR2 YFSETQ. Between the trimmed V and J ends, which lost 6 bases and 3 bases, there was a span of 14 bases. The CDR3 spans 14 residues. This sequence was found in a man aged 40-49 years with active or convalescent COVID-19. Specimen: peripheral blood. The chain uses TRBV5-1 and TRBJ2-3; the D gene is possibly TRBD2 (6 bases). CDR3 DNA sequence: TGCGCCAGCAAGTTGGGGACTGGAACAGATACGCAGTATTTT. Amino acid sequence: CASKLGTGTDTQYF. Variable domain in full (rest from reference TRBV5-1 and TRBJ2-3): KAGVTQTPRYLIKTRGQQVTLSCSPISGHRSVSWYQQTPGQGLQFLFEYFSETQRNKGNFPGRFSGRQFSNSRSEMNVSTLELGDSALYLCASKLGTGTDTQYFGPGTRLTVL.